These 6 T cell receptor beta chains were sequenced from one sample in a study of shared clonotypes between healthy human individuals. TCRdb's copy holds only in-frame clones and misses some; the assay was immunoSEQ multiplex PCR. The sample lists millions of clones; around nine tenths were seen once. The sequenced material came from naive CD4+ T cells sorted from blood. Subset in this sample: CD45RA+ positively selected. All receptors come from a man between 18 and 35 years old in good health.

The chain carries TRBV7-6 and TRBJ1-6; D is perhaps TRBD1 (5 bases). The germline V gene has CDR1 SGHVS and CDR2 FNYEAQ. This CDR3 has 15 amino acids. V was cut by 5 bases and J by 10 bases, with 18 bases left in between. The chain's CDR3 is CASSAEQGRNSPLHF. CDR3 nucleotide sequence: TGTGCCAGCAGCGCCGAGCAGGGAAGGAACTCACCCCTCCACTTT.

In DNA, the CDR3 is TGTGCCAGCAGCAAAACCGGGCCCCGGGGTGGAAACACCATATATTTT. This encodes CASSKTGPRGGNTIYF. The J gene is TRBJ1-3, the V gene TRBV7-9; D gene unclear. This CDR3 region has 16 residues. Germline V gives CDR1 SEHNR, CDR2 FQNEAQ (reference sequence). Deletions cut 5 bases from V and 3 bases from J, with 17 bases between.

Regarding this clone: The same CDR3 is also encoded by other DNA sequences in this sample. The V and J genes are TRBV5-6 and TRBJ1-5; D remains ambiguous. Germline V CDR1 and CDR2: SGHDT, YYEEEE. There are 13 residues in the CDR3. The V and J ends lost 0 bases and 4 bases respectively, with 5 bases between them. The DNA for the CDR3 is TGTGCCAGCAGCTTGGGTGCAAATCAGCCCCAGCATTTT. Its protein product is CASSLGANQPQHF.

This chain links TRBV6-6 with TRBJ2-7, with a weak D call TRBD2 (6 bases). Trimming pared 6 bases from V and 7 bases from J, leaving 19 bases between. Germline V gene sequence: CDR1 MNHNY, CDR2 SVGAGI (reference sequence). The CDR3 consists of 14 residues. The CDR3 region is CASRDVGAGGEQYF. DNA of the CDR3: TGTGCCAGCAGGGATGTAGGGGCCGGAGGGGAGCAGTACTTC.

Worth noting for this clone: The same CDR3 can be traced to other DNA sequences in this sample. The V and J genes are TRBV5-1 and TRBJ2-7; D gene ambiguous. Germline V gene data show CDR1 as SGHRS and CDR2 as YFSETQ. With 0 bases removed from V and 3 bases from J, the gap between germline ends came to 7 bases. The CDR3 runs to 13 residues. CDR3 DNA: TGCGCCAGCAGCTTGGAAGGCGGCTACGAGCAGTACTTC. It encodes CASSLEGGYEQYF.

The chain combines TRBV5-1 with TRBJ2-5; TRBD2 agrees at 11 bases. After removal of 4 bases from V and 5 bases from J, the junction contained 7 bases not matched to a gene. Germline V gene lookup returns CDR1 SGHRS and CDR2 YFSETQ. The CDR3 is 15 residues long. CDR3: CASSIGTSGGETQYF. The CDR3 bases are TGCGCCAGCAGCATCGGGACTAGCGGTGGGGAGACCCAGTACTTC.